The next 20 T cell receptor beta chains were all read from a single sample in a study of blood T cell repertoires in COVID-19. Measured with immunoSEQ multiplex PCR; TCRdb has only the in-frame clones, and not every one. There are 250,000 to 350,000 clones in the sample; just under 90% occur only once, and just under 6.5% lies in the top ten. Sequencing was carried out using peripheral blood. The receptors stem from a woman between 50 and 59 years old with COVID-19, enrolled during active disease.

The chain carries TRBV7-6 and TRBJ2-1; 11 bases fit TRBD2. Germline CDR1 is SGHVS and CDR2 is FNYEAQ. Losses at the gene ends were 1 base for V and 7 bases for J; bases not matched to a gene: 9. The CDR3 is 17 residues long. The CDR3 nucleotides read TGTGCCAGCAGCTTAGTTCCGGGACTAGCGGTGGGGAATGAGCAGTTCTTC. This encodes CASSLVPGLAVGNEQFF. Looking up the rest from reference TRBV7-6 and TRBJ2-1 gives the full variable domain: GAGVSQSPRYKVTKRGQDVALRCDPISGHVSLYWYRQALGQGPEFLTYFNYEAQQDKSGLPNDRFSAERPEGSISTLTIQRTEQRDSAMYRCASSLVPGLAVGNEQFFGPGTRLTVL.

The rearrangement uses TRBV10-3 and TRBJ2-1, with 11 bases aligning to TRBD2. Per the germline V gene, CDR1 is ENHRY and CDR2 is SYGVKD. Trimming removed 7 bases from V and 5 bases from J; junction bases left unmatched: 16. The CDR3 totals 18 residues. The CDR3 nucleotides read TGTGCCATCAAAAACGTAGGGCCTAGCGGGAGGAATGACAATGAGCAGTTCTTC. Translating it yields CAIKNVGPSGRNDNEQFF.

The chain carries TRBV5-1 and TRBJ2-5, with TRBD1 matching over 9 bases. V shed 1 base and J 2 bases; nucleotides not matched to a gene: 6. CDR3 length: 16 amino acids. Germline CDR1 and CDR2: SGHRS and YFSETQ. CDR3 amino acids: CASSLTGQGNQETQYF. CDR3 DNA: TGCGCCAGCAGCTTGACGGGACAGGGCAATCAAGAGACCCAGTACTTC.

The rearrangement joins TRBV3-1 (or the pseudogene TRBV3-2) to TRBJ2-3, with a tentative D call TRBD2 (6 bases). The germline V gene has CDR1 LGHDT and CDR2 YNNKEL (reference sequence). The CDR3 length is 14 residues. The V end lost 1 base, the J end lost 6 bases, and 11 bases lay between the germline ends. The CDR3, as DNA: TGTGCCAGCAGCCAAGGACTAGTTGGGGATACGCAGTATTTT. Residues: CASSQGLVGDTQYF.

This chain connects TRBV9 to TRBJ2-3, with D unresolved. The germline V and J ends were trimmed by 3 bases and 0 bases, with 8 bases remaining between them. The CDR3 runs 14 residues. Germline CDR1 and CDR2: SGDLS and YYNGEE. This CDR3 is CASSESTSTDTQYF. The CDR3 nucleotides are TGTGCCAGCAGCGAGAGCACTAGCACAGATACGCAGTATTTT.

This clone showed up just once. This rearrangement joins TRBV14 to TRBJ2-7; TRBD1 matches at 10 bases. The CDR3 totals 14 residues. The germline V gene encodes CDR1 SGHDN and CDR2 FVKESK. With 2 bases clipped from V and 4 bases from J, the junction kept 2 bases outside the gene matches. This CDR3 is CASSQRTGGYEQYF. CDR3 nucleotide sequence: TGTGCCAGCAGCCAAAGGACAGGGGGATACGAGCAGTACTTC.

The rearrangement links TRBV30 to TRBJ2-5; 9 bases line up with TRBD2. The V gene end was trimmed by 5 bases and the J gene end by 2 bases; junction bases not matched to a gene: 6. The CDR3 covers 14 residues. CDR1 and CDR2 from the germline V gene are GTSNPN and SVGIG (reference sequence). CDR3 amino acids: CAWGTTSGQETQYF. CDR3 bases: TGTGCCTGGGGAACGACTAGCGGACAAGAGACCCAGTACTTC. Full variable domain (outside the CDR3, taken from reference TRBV30 and TRBJ2-5): SQTIHQWPATLVQPVGSPLSLECTVEGTSNPNLYWYRQAAGRGLQLLFYSVGIGQISSEVPQNLSASRPQDRQFILSSKKLLLSDSGFYLCAWGTTSGQETQYFGPGTRLLVL.

The chain uses TRBV9 and TRBJ2-2, with D possibly being TRBD1 (5 bases). The germline V and J ends were trimmed by 0 bases and 4 bases, with 10 bases remaining between them. CDR1 and CDR2 (germline): SGDLS, YYNGEE. The CDR3 runs to 15 residues. CDR3 sequence reads: CASSVEGPPTGELFF. The CDR3 DNA follows: TGTGCCAGCAGCGTAGAGGGGCCCCCCACCGGGGAGCTGTTTTTT.

The chain carries TRBV19 and TRBJ2-1, with TRBD2 as a possible D gene (6 bases). Germline lookup yields CDR1 LNHDA and CDR2 SQIVND (reference sequence). The ends were cut back, 9 bases at V and 9 bases at J, with 21 bases in the middle. CDR3 size: 14 residues. Here the CDR3 reads CASRSGTSKGEQFF. In nucleotides, the CDR3 is TGTGCCAGCCGCTCCGGGACTTCCAAAGGTGAGCAGTTCTTC. Full variable domain (rest looked up from reference TRBV19 and TRBJ2-1): DGGITQSPKYLFRKEGQNVTLSCEQNLNHDAMYWYRQDPGQGLRLIYYSQIVNDFQKGDIAEGYSVSREKKESFPLTVTSAQKNPTAFYLCASRSGTSKGEQFFGPGTRLTVL.

The chain employs TRBV7-3 and TRBJ2-1; 8 positions match TRBD2. CDR1 and CDR2 (germline): SGHTA, FQGTGA. The CDR3 is made up of 16 amino acids. V was clipped by 5 bases and J by 9 bases; unmatched bases: 15. CDR3 protein: CASSTTPGGAGGEQFF. The CDR3 region has the DNA TGTGCCAGCAGCACCACACCGGGAGGGGCGGGTGGTGAGCAGTTCTTC.

This chain uses TRBV9 with TRBJ1-5; possibly TRBD1 for D (6 bases). The ends were cut back, 1 base at V and 4 bases at J, with 9 bases in the middle. Germline lookup yields CDR1 SGDLS and CDR2 YYNGEE. The CDR3 runs to 14 residues. CDR3 coding DNA: TGTGCCAGCAGCGTATCGGACAGAAATCAGCCCCAGCATTTT. The encoded protein is CASSVSDRNQPQHF.

With regard to this clone: At one of its ends the junction is not consistent with the germline gene, which may arise from a read error. The chain employs TRBV12-3 or TRBV12-4 and TRBJ1-4; tentatively, D is TRBD1 (6 bases). The CDR3 runs 13 residues. The DNA of the CDR3 is TGTGCCAGCAGTTCGGTGGTGAATCAGGGGAGTTCCTTT. It encodes CASSSVVNQGSSF.

The CDR3 reads CASSPQQDYYNEQFF. The DNA for the CDR3 is TGTGCCAGCAGCCCCCAGCAGGACTACTACAATGAGCAGTTCTTC. This chain links TRBV7-2 with TRBJ2-1, with D tentatively TRBD2 (6 bases). Looked up from germline, CDR1 is SGHTA and CDR2 is FQGNSA. Trimming took off 5 bases at V and 3 bases at J, with 14 bases between the two ends. The CDR3 contains 15 residues.

The V gene is TRBV9, the J gene TRBJ2-2; possible D gene TRBD1, 6 bases. The CDR3 sequence is 15 residues long. CDR1 is SGDLS and CDR2 is YYNGEE in the germline V gene. Deletions cut 4 bases from V and 0 bases from J, with 10 bases between. CDR3 in amino acids: CASSRDISNTGELFF. The CDR3 DNA follows: TGTGCCAGCAGCCGGGACATCTCGAACACCGGGGAGCTGTTTTTT.

This clone was picked up a small number of times. The chain joins TRBV28 to TRBJ1-2; D is unresolved. The CDR3 is 16 amino acids. Germline-derived CDR1 and CDR2 are MDHEN and SYDVKM. The V end was cut by 1 base, the J end by 8 bases, with 20 bases between. CDR3 in DNA: TGTGCCAGCAGTTTATCTGGTATCGGTGCGGGTCCCGGCTACACCTTC. Translating it yields CASSLSGIGAGPGYTF.

The chain employs TRBV5-1 and TRBJ1-1, with TRBD1 identical over 8 bases. This CDR3 has 14 amino acids. V gave up 4 bases and J gave up 1 base; unmatched junction bases: 3. The germline V gene encodes CDR1 SGHRS and CDR2 YFSETQ. This CDR3 reads CASSQTGGNTEAFF. DNA for the CDR3: TGCGCCAGCAGCCAAACAGGGGGGAACACTGAAGCTTTCTTT.

The chain links TRBV19 to TRBJ1-5; 7 positions match TRBD1. The V gene's germline CDR1 is LNHDA and CDR2 SQIVND (reference sequence). Trimming took 9 bases from V and 2 from J; bases not matched to a gene: 4. This CDR3 comprises 13 residues. As DNA, the CDR3 is TGTGCCAGCAGTGACAGGGGCAATCAGCCCCAGCATTTT. Translated: CASSDRGNQPQHF.

The chain's CDR3 is CATSERGGSDEQYF. DNA for the CDR3: TGTGCCACCAGTGAGAGGGGGGGCTCGGACGAGCAGTACTTC. The V gene is TRBV24-1, the J gene TRBJ2-7; TRBD2 is a possible D gene (7 bases). CDR1 is KGHDR, CDR2 SFDVKD, per germline. The ends were cut back, 4 bases at V and 5 bases at J, with 14 bases in the middle. The CDR3 sequence is 14 residues long.

The chain joins TRBV9 to TRBJ1-2; TRBD1 agrees at 10 bases. Germline V gene lookup returns CDR1 SGDLS and CDR2 YYNGEE. The CDR3 consists of 16 residues. J was trimmed by 5 bases and V by 0 bases; bases with no gene match: 7. The CDR3 reads CASSVDRQGAAYGYTF. The DNA of the CDR3 is TGTGCCAGCAGCGTAGATCGACAGGGGGCGGCGTATGGCTACACCTTC.

The chain has TRBV5-1 and TRBJ2-4; a weak D match, TRBD2 (6 bases). The CDR3 sequence is 16 residues long. CDR1 is SGHRS and CDR2 is YFSETQ in the germline V gene. V was clipped by 2 bases and J by 1 base, with 13 bases between them. The CDR3 sequence: CASSFLRLGAKNIQYF. As DNA, the CDR3 is TGCGCCAGCAGCTTCCTCCGACTAGGGGCCAAAAACATTCAGTACTTC.